This T cell receptor (beta chain) derives from a study of T cells in Graves' hyperthyroidism and ophthalmopathy. Overall study results and limits: Among clonotypes expanded in thyroid above 0.001, most were also found in blood. Onset of ophthalmopathy came a median around 6.5 months after the model predicted it.

This CDR3 has 12 amino acids. Trimming removed 3 bases at V and 4 bases at J, with 9 bases between. Germline CDR1 DFQATT, CDR2 SNEGSKA (reference sequence). RNA transcripts were the template for amplifying TCR beta CDR3 regions. HTBI primers drove first-round RT-PCR of the TCR CDR3. TCRdb re-derived calls from the multiplex PCR reads in MiXCR, one entry per CDR3 protein. The sample records around 250,000 distinct CDR3 sequences, 15% to 20% being singletons. This clonotype was seen repeatedly, ten times or more. Its antigen is not identified. The TCR originated in a woman between 18 and 29 years old with Graves' ophthalmopathy. The sample taken for sequencing was blood. The rearrangement links TRBV20-1 to TRBJ1-2, with D maybe TRBD1 (6 bases). The DNA of the CDR3 is TGCAGTGCTAGCGACAGGATCTATGGCTACACCTTC. This translates into CSASDRIYGYTF.